Detailed here is one T cell receptor (beta chain). The sample comes from a study of T cells after posttransplantation cyclophosphamide. J lost 4 bases, V lost 5 bases, and 11 bases had no gene match. The CDR3 length is 17 residues. Germline V gene lookup returns CDR1 WSHSY and CDR2 SAAADI. Control samples came 1 year after myeloablative marrow transplants with methotrexate plus calcineurin inhibitor. The repertoire was sequenced with immunoSEQ multiplex PCR; TCRdb's copy has only in-frame clones and lacks some. The sample holds 17,000 or so clones, approximately 81% seen once. This receptor was obtained from a female patient between 18 and 30 years old who received an allogeneic stem cell transplant from an unrelated donor, was CMV-positive, and had acute and chronic GVHD. These T cells may partly come from the graft donor. The sequencing used PBMCs, collected after allogeneic stem cell transplant with calcineurin inhibitor and methotrexate. The chain uses TRBV10-2 and TRBJ2-1, with TRBD2 matching 10 bases. CDR3 coding DNA: TGCGCCAGCAGTCCCTCGTTCGGACTAGCGGCATACAATGAGCAGTTCTTC. It translates to CASSPSFGLAAYNEQFF.